The source of this T cell receptor beta chain is a study of multiple sclerosis patients with progressive multifocal leukoencephalopathy. Study-wide results and caveats: Less diverse TRB repertoires were suggested in most PML patients.

Germline CDR1 reads WNHNN; CDR2 reads SYGVQD (reference sequence). CDR3 size: 14 residues. The V and J ends lost 11 bases and 4 bases respectively, with 19 bases between them. Described time point: time of PML onset. All PML patients were female, and all patients had earlier interferon beta. Only in-frame clones appear in the TCRdb table, and some are missing; sequencing was by immunoSEQ multiplex PCR. The sample records tens of thousands of clones, about 85% being singletons. Worth noting for this clone: The target antigen is unknown.

The chain uses TRBV10-1 and TRBJ2-3; perhaps TRBD2 as D (6 bases). This TCR was sampled from a woman younger than 45 with progressive multifocal leukoencephalopathy. The sample was PBMCs, taken from a patient treated with natalizumab. The CDR3 nucleotides read TGCGCCGTTCCCCGGGAGCCAAAGGCAGATACGCAGTATTTT. It codes for CAVPREPKADTQYF.